This T cell receptor beta chain was retrieved from a study of beta chain features in type 1 diabetes. As for the study in general: Across the samples, some 98,000,000 sorted cells were examined in total. Study findings and constraints: A closer apparent resemblance between naive, central memory and Treg TCRB repertoires was seen in patients than in healthy donors. Among all four CD4+ subsets, Type 1 diabetes patients had TCRB CDR3s that were moderately but significantly shorter. The VDJ junctions of type 1 diabetes patients carried fewer insertions and more deletions.

On this clone itself: The antigen remains unidentified. In the same sample, other DNA sequences code for this CDR3.

The V segment lost 1 base and the J segment 3 bases; nucleotides outside the gene matches: 14. Germline V gene lookup returns CDR1 LGHNA and CDR2 YNFKEQ. This CDR3 is built from 18 residues. Reverse transcribing all isolated RNA meant expressed TCRB transcripts were sequenced. TCRdb keeps only in-frame clones here, not all; method: immunoSEQ multiplex PCR. The profile shows about 140,000 clones, about 12% of them singletons. CD45RO/CCR7/CD25/CD127/CD95/CD27 staining was used to isolate CD4+ naive, central memory, regulatory and stem cell-like memory cells by sorting. Sequencing was done on a sample of central memory CD4+ T cells from blood. The clonotype originates from a man between 18 and 29 years old with type 1 diabetes. This chain uses TRBV4-2 with TRBJ1-2; the match to TRBD1 covers 7 bases. The CDR3 is CASSQVYEGEGADYGYTF. The CDR3 bases are TGTGCCAGCAGCCAAGTTTACGAGGGAGAGGGGGCGGACTATGGCTACACCTTC.